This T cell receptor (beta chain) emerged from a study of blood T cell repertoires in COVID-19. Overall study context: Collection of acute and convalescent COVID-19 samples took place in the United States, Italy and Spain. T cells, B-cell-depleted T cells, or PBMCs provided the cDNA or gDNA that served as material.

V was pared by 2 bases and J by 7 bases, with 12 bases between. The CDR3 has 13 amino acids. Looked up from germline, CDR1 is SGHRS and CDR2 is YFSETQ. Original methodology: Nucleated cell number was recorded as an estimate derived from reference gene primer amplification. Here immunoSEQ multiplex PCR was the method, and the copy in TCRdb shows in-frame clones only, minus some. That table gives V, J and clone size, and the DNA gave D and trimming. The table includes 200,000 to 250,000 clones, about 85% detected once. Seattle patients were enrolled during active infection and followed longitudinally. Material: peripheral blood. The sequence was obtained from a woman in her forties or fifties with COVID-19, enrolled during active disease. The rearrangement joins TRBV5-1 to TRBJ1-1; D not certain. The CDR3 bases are TGCGCCAGCAGCTTTTACCGGGGAGGTGAAGCTTTCTTT. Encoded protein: CASSFYRGGEAFF.